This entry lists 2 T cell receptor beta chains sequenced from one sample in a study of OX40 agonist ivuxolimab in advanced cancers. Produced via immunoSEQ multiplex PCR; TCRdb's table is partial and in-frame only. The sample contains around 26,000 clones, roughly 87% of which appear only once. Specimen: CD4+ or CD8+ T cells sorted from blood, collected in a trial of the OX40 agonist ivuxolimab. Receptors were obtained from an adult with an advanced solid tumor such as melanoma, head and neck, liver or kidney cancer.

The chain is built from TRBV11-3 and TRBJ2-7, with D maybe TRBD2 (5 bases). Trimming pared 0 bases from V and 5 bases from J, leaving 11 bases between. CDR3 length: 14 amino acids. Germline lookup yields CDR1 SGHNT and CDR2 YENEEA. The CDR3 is CASSLDRYGNEQYF. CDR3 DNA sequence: TGTGCCAGCAGCTTAGATCGCTACGGGAACGAGCAGTACTTC.

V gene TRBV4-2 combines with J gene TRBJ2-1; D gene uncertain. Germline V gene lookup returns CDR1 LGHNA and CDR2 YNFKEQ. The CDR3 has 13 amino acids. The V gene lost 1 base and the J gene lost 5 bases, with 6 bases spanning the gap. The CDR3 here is CASSQAGNNEQFF. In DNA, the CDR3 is TGTGCCAGCAGCCAAGCTGGTAACAATGAGCAGTTCTTC.